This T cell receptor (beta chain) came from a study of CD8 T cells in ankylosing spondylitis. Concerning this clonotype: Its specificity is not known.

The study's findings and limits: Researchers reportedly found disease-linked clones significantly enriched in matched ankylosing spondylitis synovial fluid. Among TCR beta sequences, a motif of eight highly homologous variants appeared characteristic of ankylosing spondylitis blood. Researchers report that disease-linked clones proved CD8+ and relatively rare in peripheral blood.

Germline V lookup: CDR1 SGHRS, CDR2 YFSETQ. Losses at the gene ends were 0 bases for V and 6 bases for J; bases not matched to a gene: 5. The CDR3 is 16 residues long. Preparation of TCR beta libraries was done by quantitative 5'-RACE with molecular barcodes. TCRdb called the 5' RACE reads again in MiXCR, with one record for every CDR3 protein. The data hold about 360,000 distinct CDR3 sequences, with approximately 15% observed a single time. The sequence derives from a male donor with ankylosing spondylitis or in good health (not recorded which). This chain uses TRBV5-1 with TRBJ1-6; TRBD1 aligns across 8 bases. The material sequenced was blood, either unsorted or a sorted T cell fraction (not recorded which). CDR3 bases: TGCGCCAGCAGCTTGGGAGGACAGGGATTTAATTCACCCCTCCACTTT. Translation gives CASSLGGQGFNSPLHF.